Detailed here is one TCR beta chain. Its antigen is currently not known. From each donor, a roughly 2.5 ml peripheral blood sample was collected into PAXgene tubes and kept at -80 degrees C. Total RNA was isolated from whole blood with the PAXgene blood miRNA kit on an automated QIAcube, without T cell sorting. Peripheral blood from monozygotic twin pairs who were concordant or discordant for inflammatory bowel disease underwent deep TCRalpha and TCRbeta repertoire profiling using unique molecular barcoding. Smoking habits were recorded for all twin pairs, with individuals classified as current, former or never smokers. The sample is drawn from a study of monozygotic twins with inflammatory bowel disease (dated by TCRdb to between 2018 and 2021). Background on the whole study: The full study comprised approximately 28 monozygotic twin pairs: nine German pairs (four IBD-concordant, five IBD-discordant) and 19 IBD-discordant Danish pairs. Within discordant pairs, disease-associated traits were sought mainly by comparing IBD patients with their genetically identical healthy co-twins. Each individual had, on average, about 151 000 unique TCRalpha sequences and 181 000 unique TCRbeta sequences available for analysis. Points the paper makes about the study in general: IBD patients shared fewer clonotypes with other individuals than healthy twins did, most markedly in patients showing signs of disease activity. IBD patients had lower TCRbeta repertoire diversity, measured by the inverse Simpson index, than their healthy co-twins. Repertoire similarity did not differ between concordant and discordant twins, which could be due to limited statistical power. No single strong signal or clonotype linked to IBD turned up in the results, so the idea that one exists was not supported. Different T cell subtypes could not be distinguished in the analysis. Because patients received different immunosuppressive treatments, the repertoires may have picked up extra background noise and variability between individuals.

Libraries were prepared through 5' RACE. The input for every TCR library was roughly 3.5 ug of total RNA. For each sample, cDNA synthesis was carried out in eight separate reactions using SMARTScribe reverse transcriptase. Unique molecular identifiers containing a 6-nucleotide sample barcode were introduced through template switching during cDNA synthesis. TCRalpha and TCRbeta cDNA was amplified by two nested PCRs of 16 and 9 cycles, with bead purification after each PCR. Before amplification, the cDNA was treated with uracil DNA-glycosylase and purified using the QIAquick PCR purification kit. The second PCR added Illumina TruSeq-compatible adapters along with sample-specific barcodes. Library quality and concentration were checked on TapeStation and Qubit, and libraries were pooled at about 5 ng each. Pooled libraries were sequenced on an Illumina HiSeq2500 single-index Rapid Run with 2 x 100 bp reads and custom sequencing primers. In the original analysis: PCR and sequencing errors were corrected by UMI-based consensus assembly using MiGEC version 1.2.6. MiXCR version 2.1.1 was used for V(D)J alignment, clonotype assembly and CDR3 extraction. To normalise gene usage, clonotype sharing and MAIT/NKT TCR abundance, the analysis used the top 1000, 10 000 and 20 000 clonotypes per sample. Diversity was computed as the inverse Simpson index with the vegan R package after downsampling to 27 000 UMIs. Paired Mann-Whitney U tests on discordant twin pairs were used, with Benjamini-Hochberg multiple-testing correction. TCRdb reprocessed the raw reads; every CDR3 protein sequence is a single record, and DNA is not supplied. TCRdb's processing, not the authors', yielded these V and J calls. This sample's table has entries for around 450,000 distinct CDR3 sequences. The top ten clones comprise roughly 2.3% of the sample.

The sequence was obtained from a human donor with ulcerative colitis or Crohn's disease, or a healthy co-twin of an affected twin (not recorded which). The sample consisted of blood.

The CDR3 corresponds to CASRSGLGNTGELFF. The rearranged chain carries TRBV2 and TRBJ2-2; lacking DNA, the TRBD2 call made by TCRdb goes unchecked. Looking up the germline V gene yields CDR1 SNHLY and CDR2 FYNNEI. CDR3 length: 15 amino acids, cysteine to phenylalanine. No coding sequence is recorded.